Below are 18 T cell receptor beta chains sequenced from a single sample in a study of blood T cell repertoires in COVID-19. This table comes from immunoSEQ multiplex PCR, and its TCRdb copy is limited to in-frame clones, with some not included. The table lists 40,000 or so clones, about 90% of them singletons. The specimen was peripheral blood. Receptor source: a woman in her twenties or thirties in a cohort sampled during active COVID-19.

The rearrangement joins TRBV4-2 to TRBJ2-7, with TRBD1 identical over 8 bases. Trimming at V came to 3 bases and at J to 2 bases, leaving 6 bases not matched to a gene. CDR1 and CDR2 (germline): LGHNA, YNFKEQ. The CDR3 is 15 amino acids. Here the CDR3 reads CASSHRTGSPYEQYF. DNA for the CDR3: TGTGCCAGCAGCCACCGGACAGGGAGCCCCTACGAGCAGTACTTC.

The table lists this clone with a few counts. The chain recombines TRBV7-9 with TRBJ1-6; weak D call: TRBD1 (5 bases). V dropped 5 bases and J dropped 3 bases, with 14 bases sitting between them. The CDR3 runs 16 residues. The germline V gene has CDR1 SEHNR and CDR2 FQNEAQ (reference sequence). The CDR3 DNA is TGTGCCAGCAGCCACGGGCAGGGATTCTATAATTCACCCCTCCACTTT. It codes for CASSHGQGFYNSPLHF.

The genes are TRBV2 and TRBJ1-3; 8 nucleotides match TRBD1. Trimming removed 9 bases from V and 0 bases from J; junction bases left unmatched: 4. Germline V CDR1 and CDR2: SNHLY, FYNNEI. CDR3 length: 14 amino acids. The CDR3 protein is CASNRGNSGNTIYF. The CDR3 DNA reads as TGTGCCAGTAACAGGGGGAACTCTGGAAACACCATATATTTT.

J is TRBJ1-1 and V is TRBV19; 7 positions agree with TRBD1. CDR1 is LNHDA, CDR2 SQIVND, per germline (reference sequence). J was trimmed by 3 bases and V by 10 bases; bases with no gene match: 8. The CDR3 runs to 13 residues. This CDR3 is CATRGQLYTEAFF. CDR3 coding DNA: TGTGCCACCAGGGGACAGCTCTACACTGAAGCTTTCTTT.

The V and J genes are TRBV19 and TRBJ2-5; the match to TRBD1 covers 8 bases. CDR1 and CDR2 from the germline V gene are LNHDA and SQIVND (reference sequence). The CDR3 is made up of 16 amino acids. With 3 bases clipped from V and 5 bases from J, the junction kept 11 bases outside the gene matches. CDR3 DNA sequence: TGTGCCAGTAGTATCGGTCCAGGGGGCGTAAAGGAGACCCAGTACTTC. This translates into CASSIGPGGVKETQYF.

This clone was seen a single time. The V gene is TRBV20-1, the J gene TRBJ2-3; D is unresolved. Per germline, CDR1 DFQATT and CDR2 SNEGSKA (reference sequence). CDR3 size: 13 residues. The V gene lost 3 bases and the J gene lost 8 bases, with 15 bases spanning the gap. CDR3 loop: CSASQATRSTQYF. In DNA form, the CDR3 reads TGCAGTGCTAGTCAAGCGACCCGGAGTACGCAGTATTTT.

The chain links TRBV11-2 to TRBJ2-6; no definite D call. The CDR3 covers 19 residues. Germline V lookup: CDR1 SGHAT, CDR2 FQNNGV. V gave up 1 base and J gave up 0 bases, with 16 bases separating them. The CDR3 coding sequence is TGTGCCAGCAGCTTAGTGCAGGTGCTCGTATTCTCTGGGGCCAACGTCCTGACTTTC. Residues: CASSLVQVLVFSGANVLTF.

This sequence joins TRBV19 and TRBJ2-2, with D possibly being TRBD2 (6 bases). The length of the CDR3 is 14 residues. The germline gives CDR1 LNHDA, CDR2 SQIVND (reference sequence). Trimming took 6 bases from V and 5 from J, leaving 13 bases between them. The CDR3 nucleotides are TGTGCCAGTAGGCCAGGGACTCTAACCGGGGAGCTGTTTTTT. It is translated as CASRPGTLTGELFF.

The chain uses TRBV11-2 and TRBJ2-5; 16 bases match TRBD2. Germline V gives CDR1 SGHAT, CDR2 FQNNGV. This CDR3 spans 17 amino acids. J gave up 1 base and V 6 bases, and 5 bases lay outside the gene matches. Written as DNA, the CDR3 is TGTGCCAGCAGGGGACTAGCGGGAGGGCCGGGCCAAGAGACCCAGTACTTC. Its translation: CASRGLAGGPGQETQYF.

This clone showed up just once. The chain joins TRBV4-3 to TRBJ1-1; TRBD1 might be the D (6 bases). CDR1 and CDR2 from the germline V gene are LGHNA and YSLEER. V was clipped by 1 base and J by 4 bases, with 13 bases between them. The CDR3 is 15 amino acids. This CDR3 reads CASSQVGGRATEAFF. For the CDR3, the DNA is TGCGCCAGCAGCCAAGTCGGGGGGCGGGCCACTGAAGCTTTCTTT.

This chain links TRBV10-1 with TRBJ2-1, with 7 bases fitting TRBD2. Looked up from germline, CDR1 is WNHNN and CDR2 is SYGVQD (reference sequence). The CDR3 covers 15 residues. The V and J ends lost 0 bases and 7 bases, in that order; junction bases with no gene match: 6. The CDR3 coding sequence is TGCGCCAGCAGTGAGTCAGGGAGGGCTCGGAATGAGCAGTTCTTC. Translated: CASSESGRARNEQFF.

The rearrangement links TRBV11-2 to TRBJ2-5, with a weak D call TRBD1 (5 bases). V was pared by 1 base and J by 5 bases, with 11 bases between. The CDR3 is 14 amino acids. The germline V gene has CDR1 SGHAT and CDR2 FQNNGV. The DNA for the CDR3 is TGTGCCAGCAGCTTAGGACAGCCATGGGAGACCCAGTACTTC. It yields the protein CASSLGQPWETQYF.

The rearrangement joins TRBV6-6 to TRBJ1-4; the D is unclear. Trimming left V 0 bases short and J 5 bases short, with 10 bases between. This CDR3 spans 15 amino acids. The germline V gene has CDR1 MNHNY and CDR2 SVGAGI (reference sequence). CDR3 DNA: TGTGCCAGCAGTTACTCGCTGCAGTACAATGAAAAACTGTTTTTT. This translates into CASSYSLQYNEKLFF.

The rearrangement joins TRBV6-6 to TRBJ1-2; 10 bases are shared with TRBD1. Germline V CDR1 and CDR2: MNHNY, SVGAGI (reference sequence). V trimming: 6 bases; J trimming: 8 bases; junction bases outside the gene matches: 6. The CDR3 is 13 amino acids. CDR3 region: CASSGDRGRGYTF. The CDR3 DNA reads TGTGCCAGCAGCGGGGACAGGGGCCGAGGCTACACCTTC.

This sequence joins TRBV10-1 and TRBJ2-7, with D possibly matching TRBD2 (6 bases). Trimming took off 4 bases at V and 3 bases at J, with 16 bases between the two ends. Germline CDR1 reads WNHNN; CDR2 reads SYGVQD (reference sequence). This CDR3 has 15 residues. The CDR3 loop is CASSVSGTPRYEQYF. In DNA form, the CDR3 reads TGCGCCAGCAGTGTCTCCGGGACTCCCCGCTACGAGCAGTACTTC.

This clone was observed a single time. The chain employs TRBV6-6 and TRBJ2-1, with 12 bases aligning to TRBD2. The V and J ends lost 6 bases and 5 bases, in that order; junction bases with no gene match: 5. CDR1 is MNHNY and CDR2 is SVGAGI in the germline V gene (reference sequence). The CDR3 has 15 amino acids. The CDR3 DNA sequence: TGTGCCAGCAGCCCGGGACTAGCGGGCCACAATGAGCAGTTCTTC. Translation: CASSPGLAGHNEQFF.

The J gene is TRBJ2-7, the V gene TRBV19, with TRBD1 identical over 7 bases. From germline, CDR1 is LNHDA and CDR2 SQIVND (reference sequence). This CDR3 comprises 15 residues. V was pared by 0 bases and J by 7 bases, with 9 bases of the junction left unmatched. DNA for the CDR3: TGTGCCAGTAGTATAGAACAGGGGAAGACGTGGGAGCAGTACTTC. It is translated as CASSIEQGKTWEQYF.

This chain uses TRBV27 with TRBJ2-7; 9 nucleotides match TRBD2. Germline V lookup: CDR1 MNHEY, CDR2 SMNVEV (reference sequence). Germline trimming cut 3 bases from V and 2 bases from J; bases unmatched to any gene: 2. CDR3 length equals 14 residues. In DNA, the CDR3 is TGTGCCAGCAGTTTGGCGGGAGGGACCTACGAGCAGTACTTC. It translates to CASSLAGGTYEQYF.